The 4 T cell receptor beta chains presented below share a single source sample, sequenced in a study of T cells in Graves' hyperthyroidism and ophthalmopathy. Amplification yielded TCR beta CDR3 regions, with RNA transcripts as the source. The TCR CDR3 was amplified in a first-round RT-PCR using the HTBI primer set. TCRdb redid the calling of the multiplex PCR reads with MiXCR, one entry per CDR3 protein. The sample shows 400,000 or so distinct CDR3 sequences, 11% to 15% of them seen only once. Sequenced material: blood. All receptors come from a man aged 45-60 years with Graves' ophthalmopathy.

The chain couples TRBV7-9 to TRBJ1-3, with D possibly being TRBD1 (6 bases). The V end was cut by 4 bases, the J end by 0 bases, with 10 bases between. Per germline, CDR1 SEHNR and CDR2 FQNEAQ (reference sequence). The CDR3 sequence is 15 residues long. The CDR3 loop is CASSSDRRSGNTIYF. In DNA, the CDR3 is TGTGCCAGCAGCTCAGACAGGCGCTCTGGAAACACCATATATTTT.

This clonotype showed up just a few times. The rearrangement uses TRBV4-1 and TRBJ2-6; 7 positions agree with TRBD1. CDR3 length: 19 amino acids. The V gene's germline CDR1 is MGHRA and CDR2 YSYEKL. The V segment lost 0 bases and the J segment 2 bases; nucleotides outside the gene matches: 10. The CDR3 region is CASSQDRGQFQAGANVLTF. The CDR3 DNA reads as TGCGCCAGCAGCCAAGATCGGGGACAGTTCCAGGCTGGGGCCAACGTCCTGACTTTC.

At least ten counts were recorded for this clonotype. This sequence joins TRBV5-1 and TRBJ2-2; D may be TRBD2 (6 bases). Germline values: CDR1 SGHRS, CDR2 YFSETQ. CDR3 length: 14 residues. Trimming left V 4 bases short and J 3 bases short, with 10 bases between. CDR3 coding DNA: TGCGCCAGCAGCGGGGGAGGTGACACCGGGGAGCTGTTTTTT. Amino acid sequence: CASSGGGDTGELFF.

Ten or more counts support this clonotype. The chain employs TRBV19 and TRBJ1-1, with TRBD1 identical over 7 bases. Germline V gene sequence: CDR1 LNHDA, CDR2 SQIVND (reference sequence). The V segment lost 6 bases and the J segment 0 bases; nucleotides outside the gene matches: 13. The CDR3 runs 17 residues. CDR3 in amino acids: CASSPARQGRMNTEAFF. The CDR3, as DNA: TGTGCCAGTAGCCCGGCGAGACAGGGCAGAATGAACACTGAAGCTTTCTTT.